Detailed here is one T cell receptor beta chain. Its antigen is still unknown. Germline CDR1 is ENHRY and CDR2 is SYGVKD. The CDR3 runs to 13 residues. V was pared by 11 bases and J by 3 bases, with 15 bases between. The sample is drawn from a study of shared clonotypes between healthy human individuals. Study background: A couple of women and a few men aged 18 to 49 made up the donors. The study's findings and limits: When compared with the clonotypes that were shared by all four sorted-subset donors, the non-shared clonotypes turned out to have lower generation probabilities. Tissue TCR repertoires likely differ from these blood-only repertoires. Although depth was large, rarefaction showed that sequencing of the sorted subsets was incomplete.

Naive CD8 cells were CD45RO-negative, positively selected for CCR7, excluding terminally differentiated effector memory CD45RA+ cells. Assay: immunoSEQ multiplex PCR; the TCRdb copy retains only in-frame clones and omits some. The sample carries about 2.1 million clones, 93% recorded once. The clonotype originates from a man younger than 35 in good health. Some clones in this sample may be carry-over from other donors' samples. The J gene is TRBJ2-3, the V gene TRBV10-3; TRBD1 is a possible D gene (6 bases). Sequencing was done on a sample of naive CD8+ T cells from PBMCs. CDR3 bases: TGTGCCTATATGAACAGGGTTACAGATACGCAGTATTTT. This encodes CAYMNRVTDTQYF.